This T cell receptor (beta chain) was identified in a study of blood T cell repertoires in COVID-19. This CDR3 has 14 amino acids. V lost 2 bases, J lost 6 bases, and 6 bases stayed unmatched. Germline V gene sequence: CDR1 LGHNA, CDR2 YSLEER. Libraries were prepared by immunoSEQ multiplex PCR; TCRdb keeps only in-frame clonotypes and omits some of them. The sample has 250,000 to 400,000 clones, roughly 87% seen once; the top ten hold 1%. The gene calls are TRBV4-3 and TRBJ1-1; 7 bases fit TRBD1. The sequencing input was peripheral blood. This TCR came from a man aged 50 to 59 with active or convalescent COVID-19. CDR3 DNA sequence: TGCGCCAGCAGCCAACCCACAGGGGTCGCTGAAGCTTTCTTT. This translates into CASSQPTGVAEAFF.